This T cell receptor beta chain was documented in a study of cytomegalovirus exposure and HLA in healthy donors. Germline-derived CDR1 and CDR2 are MNHEY and SMNVEV (reference sequence). This CDR3 spans 18 amino acids. 13 Jbeta primers and 60 Vbeta primers were used for the PCR. Repertoires were generated with immunoSEQ multiplex PCR, while TCRdb's copy carries only in-frame clones and drops some. The sample includes more than 95,000 clones, more than 65% seen only once; the top ten take roughly 8.2%. Study results and limitations: TCR beta V segments were, for the most part, productive about 87% or about 30% of the time in an earlier analysis.

A note on this clone: Its target is unknown. An end of the junction does not agree with germline; a read error may underlie this.

This clonotype was sampled from a man aged 40-49 years in good health and CMV-seropositive. The chain has TRBV27 and TRBJ2-2; the match to TRBD2 covers 13 bases. Sequenced: PBMCs. The CDR3 reads CASSPLGLAGEIGGELLF. In DNA form, the CDR3 reads TGTGCCAGCAGTCCCCTAGGACTAGCGGGGGAGATCGGCGGGGAGCTGCTTTTT.